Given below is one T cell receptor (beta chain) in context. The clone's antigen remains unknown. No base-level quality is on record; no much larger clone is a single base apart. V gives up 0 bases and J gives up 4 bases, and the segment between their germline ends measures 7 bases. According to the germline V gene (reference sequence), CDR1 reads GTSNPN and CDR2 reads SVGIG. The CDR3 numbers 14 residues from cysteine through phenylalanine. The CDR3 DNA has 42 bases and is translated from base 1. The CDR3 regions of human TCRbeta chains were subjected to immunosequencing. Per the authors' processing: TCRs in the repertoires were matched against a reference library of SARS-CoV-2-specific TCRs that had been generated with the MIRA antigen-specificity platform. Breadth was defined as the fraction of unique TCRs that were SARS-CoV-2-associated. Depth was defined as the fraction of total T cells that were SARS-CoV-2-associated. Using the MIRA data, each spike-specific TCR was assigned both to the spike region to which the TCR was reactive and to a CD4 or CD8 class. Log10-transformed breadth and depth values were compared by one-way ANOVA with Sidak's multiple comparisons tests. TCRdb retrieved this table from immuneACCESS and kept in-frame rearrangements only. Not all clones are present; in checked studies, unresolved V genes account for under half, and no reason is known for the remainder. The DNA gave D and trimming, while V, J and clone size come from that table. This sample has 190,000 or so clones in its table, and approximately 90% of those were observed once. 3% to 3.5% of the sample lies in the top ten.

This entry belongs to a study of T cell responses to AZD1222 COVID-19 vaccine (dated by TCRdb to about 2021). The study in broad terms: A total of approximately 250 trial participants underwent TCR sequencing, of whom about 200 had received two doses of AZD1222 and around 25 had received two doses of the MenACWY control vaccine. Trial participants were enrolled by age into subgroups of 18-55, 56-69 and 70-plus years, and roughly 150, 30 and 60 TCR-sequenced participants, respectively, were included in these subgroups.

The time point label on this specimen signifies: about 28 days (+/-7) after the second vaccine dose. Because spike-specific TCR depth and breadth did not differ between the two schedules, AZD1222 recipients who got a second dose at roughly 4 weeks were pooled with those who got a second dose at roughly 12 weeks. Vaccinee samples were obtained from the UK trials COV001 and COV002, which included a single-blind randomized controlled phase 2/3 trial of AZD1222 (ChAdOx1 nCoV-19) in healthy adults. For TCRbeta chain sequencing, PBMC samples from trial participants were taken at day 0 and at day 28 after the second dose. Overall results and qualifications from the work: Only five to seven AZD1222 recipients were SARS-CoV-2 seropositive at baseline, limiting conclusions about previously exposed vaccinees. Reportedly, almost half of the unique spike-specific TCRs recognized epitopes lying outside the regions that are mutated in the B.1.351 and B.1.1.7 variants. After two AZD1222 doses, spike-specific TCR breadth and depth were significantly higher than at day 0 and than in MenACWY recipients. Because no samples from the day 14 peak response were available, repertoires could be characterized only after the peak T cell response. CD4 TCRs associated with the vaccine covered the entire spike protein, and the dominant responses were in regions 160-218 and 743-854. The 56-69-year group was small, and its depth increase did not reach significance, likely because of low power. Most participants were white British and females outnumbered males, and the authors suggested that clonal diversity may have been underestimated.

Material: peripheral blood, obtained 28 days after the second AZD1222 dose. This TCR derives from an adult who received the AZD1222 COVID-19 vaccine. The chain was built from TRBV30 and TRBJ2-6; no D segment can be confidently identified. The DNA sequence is TGTGCCTGGAGTGTTGTCCTCGGGGCCAACGTCCTGACTTTC. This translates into CAWSVVLGANVLTF.